The rows below give T cell receptor beta chains drawn from one sample of a study of blood T cell repertoires in COVID-19. The table came from immunoSEQ multiplex PCR; TCRdb's copy has only in-frame clones and leaves some out. In the table there are over 300,000 clones, about 85% of which are singletons. Source material: PBMCs or T cells enriched from blood (not recorded which). Receptors were obtained from a woman younger than 45 who had recovered from COVID-19. Both conserved end residues are part of each CDR3. The D gene is left open where the match is weak. Not every row has a clone size; where given, it reads once, few, many or a size class.

TRBJ1-3,NA,NA,TRBV30,TGTGCCTGGAGTGTACGGGGGGGGACTAGCTCTGGAAACACCATATATTTT,CAWSVRGGTSSGNTIYF
TRBJ1-1,NA,once,TRBV5-1,TGCGCCAGCAGCTTGGGTAGGAACACTGAAGCTTTCTTT,CASSLGRNTEAFF
TRBJ2-7,NA,NA,TRBV7-9,TGTGCCAGCAGCGACCGGGACATTATTCCCGAGCAGTACTTC,CASSDRDIIPEQYF
TRBJ1-2,TRBD1,NA,TRBV9,TGTGCCAGCAGCGTGGGGCAGGGGGCGTCTGGCTACACCTTC,CASSVGQGASGYTF
TRBJ1-6,NA,NA,TRBV7-2,TGTGCCAGCAAGATAGAGGGCGCCTATAATTCACCCCTCCACTTT,CASKIEGAYNSPLHF
TRBJ1-5,TRBD1,NA,TRBV27,TGTGCCAGCAGTATAACAGGGGGCAATCAGCCCCAGCATTTT,CASSITGGNQPQHF
TRBJ2-2,NA,NA,TRBV5-3,TGTGCCAGTCGACCGTTAGGGGGAACCGGGGAGCTGTTTTTT,CASRPLGGTGELFF
TRBJ1-1,TRBD1,NA,TRBV2,TGTGCCAGCCTCGGACAGGGGAACACTGAAGCTTTCTTT,CASLGQGNTEAFF
TRBJ1-5,TRBD1,NA,TRBV30,TGTGCCTGGAGTTACAGGGGGAAGCAGCCCCAGCATTTT,CAWSYRGKQPQHF
TRBJ1-6,NA,NA,TRBV29-1,TGCAGCGCCTCGGAGGCGGGAAATAATTCACCCCTCCACTTT,CSASEAGNNSPLHF
TRBJ1-1,TRBD1,NA,TRBV4-2,TGTGCCAGCAGCCGGGACAGGGGGACTGAAGCTTTCTTT,CASSRDRGTEAFF
TRBJ2-7,TRBD1,NA,TRBV7-9,TGTGCCAGCAGCTCAACGACAGGGTGGGGTTTCGAGCAGTACTTC,CASSSTTGWGFEQYF
TRBJ1-5,TRBD1,NA,TRBV12-5,TGTGCTAGTGGTCCCCGACAGGGGGTAGGGCAGCCCCAGCATTTT,CASGPRQGVGQPQHF
TRBJ2-1,TRBD1,NA,TRBV7-9,TGTGCCAGCAGCTCCCCGTCGGGGGGACAGGGGACAAACAATGAGCAGTTCTTC,CASSSPSGGQGTNNEQFF
TRBJ2-7,NA,NA,TRBV15,TGTGCCACCAGCGGCCCCGGGACCCCAGGGGCCTACGAGCAGTACTTC,CATSGPGTPGAYEQYF
TRBJ1-6,NA,NA,TRBV6-5,TGTGCCAGCACCCCTTCGCGGTATGGCAATTCACCCCTCCACTTT,CASTPSRYGNSPLHF
TRBJ2-1,TRBD2,NA,TRBV5-1,TGCGCCAGCAGCCAACGGACTAGCAATGAGCAGTTCTTC,CASSQRTSNEQFF
TRBJ1-1,TRBD1,NA,TRBV2,TGTGCCACAAATCAACCGGACAGGGCCACTGAAGCTTTCTTT,CATNQPDRATEAFF
TRBJ2-1,NA,NA,TRBV4-1,TGCGCCAGCAGCCTACTAGGGAGCTCCTACAATGAGCAGTTCTTC,CASSLLGSSYNEQFF
TRBJ1-5,TRBD1,NA,TRBV5-6,TGTGCCAGCAGCTTGGGCCAGGGGGCAAGCAATCAGCCCCAGCATTTT,CASSLGQGASNQPQHF
TRBJ1-3,NA,NA,TRBV5-1,TGCGCCAGCAGCCGGGAGAGCTCTGGAAACACCATATATTTT,CASSRESSGNTIYF
TRBJ2-5,NA,NA,TRBV7-3,TGTGCCAGCAGCTTACAGGCTACCCAAGAGACCCAGTACTTC,CASSLQATQETQYF
TRBJ1-5,NA,NA,TRBV6-5,TGTGCCAGCAGTTCGACGGGCGGGGCCCATCAGCCCCAGCATTTT,CASSSTGGAHQPQHF
TRBJ1-2,NA,NA,TRBV30,TGTGCCTGGAGCGTGGGGCCTGGGGGCTACACCTTC,CAWSVGPGGYTF
TRBJ1-3,NA,few,TRBV5-1,TGCGCCAGCAGCCCGGAGGGGATCCTCTCTGGAAACACCATATATTTT,CASSPEGILSGNTIYF
TRBJ1-1,NA,NA,TRBV2,TGTGCCAGCAGCCCGTACCCCGGGAACACTGAAGCTTTCTTT,CASSPYPGNTEAFF
TRBJ2-1,TRBD2,NA,TRBV7-2,TGTGCCAGCAGCTTAGGCCTAGCGGGGGGGACAGTGGGTGAGCAGTTCTTC,CASSLGLAGGTVGEQFF
TRBJ2-7,NA,few,TRBV11-2,TGTGCCAGCAGCTTTGGCGGCTCCTACGAGCAGTACTTC,CASSFGGSYEQYF
TRBJ2-7,NA,NA,TRBV5-5,TGTGCCAGCAGCGGATACGCGGGACCCGGAGACGAGCAGTACTTC,CASSGYAGPGDEQYF
TRBJ1-2,NA,NA,TRBV30,TGTGCCTGGAGCACAGAAGACTATGGCTACACCTTC,CAWSTEDYGYTF
TRBJ2-1,TRBD2,NA,TRBV5-6,TGTGCCAGCAGCCTGATAGCGGGACTAGAGCAGTTCTTC,CASSLIAGLEQFF
TRBJ1-1,TRBD1,NA,TRBV10-3,TGTGCCATCAGTGAGCCAGGGGGCTTTGGCACTGAAGCTTTCTTT,CAISEPGGFGTEAFF
TRBJ2-3,TRBD2,once,TRBV28,TGTGCCAGCAGTCCGGGGGGGCCCGATACGCAGTATTTT,CASSPGGPDTQYF
TRBJ1-4,NA,NA,TRBV19,TGTGCCAGTAGCCCGGGACAAGGCTCAACTAATGAAAAACTGTTTTTT,CASSPGQGSTNEKLFF
TRBJ1-1,NA,NA,TRBV5-5,TGTGCCAGCAGCTGGAACGGCCCGGGGTCTTACACTGAAGCTTTCTTT,CASSWNGPGSYTEAFF
TRBJ2-3,TRBD1,NA,TRBV10-2,TGCGCCAGCAGTGAGAGCAGGGGGCTGCGCACAGATACGCAGTATTTT,CASSESRGLRTDTQYF
TRBJ2-5,NA,NA,TRBV7-9,TGTGCCAGCAGCTGGTCTAGCGCAGAGACCCAGTACTTC,CASSWSSAETQYF
TRBJ1-4,NA,NA,TRBV5-4,TGTGCCAGCAGTCAGGGGCCGAATGAAAAACTGTTTTTT,CASSQGPNEKLFF
TRBJ1-5,NA,NA,TRBV6-1,TGTGCCAGCAGTGCCGGGGACAATGTTCTAGGTCAGCCCCAGCATTTT,CASSAGDNVLGQPQHF
TRBJ2-2,TRBD1,NA,TRBV19,TGTGCCAGTAAGGCGGAGAGGGGGCCCACCGGGGAGCTGTTTTTT,CASKAERGPTGELFF
TRBJ1-1,NA,NA,TRBV5-1,TGCGCCAGCAGCCTAACAGGGATAGGGAACACTGAAGCTTTCTTT,CASSLTGIGNTEAFF